Listed here are 12 T cell receptor beta chains from one sample, sequenced in a study of T cells after yellow fever vaccination. TCRdb reprocessed the 5' RACE reads via MiXCR and lists one record per CDR3 protein. The table records 250,000 or so distinct CDR3 sequences, 6% to 8% of them present only once. The sequenced sample was CD4+ T cells sorted from PBMCs, obtained on the day of the yellow fever booster vaccination. The receptors stem from a man younger than 45 who received the YFV17D yellow fever vaccine.

This clonotype was found many times. A junction end diverges from the germline sequence, so it may reflect a read error. This chain joins TRBV5-1 and TRBJ2-6, with D maybe TRBD2 (6 bases). Germline CDR1 reads SGHRS; CDR2 reads YFSETQ. The CDR3 spans 14 residues. DNA of the CDR3: TGTGCCAGCAGTCCCGGGAGTGGGGCCAACGTCCTGACTTTC. This sequence encodes CASSPGSGANVLTF.

This clonotype was recorded at least ten times. This sequence joins TRBV12-3 or TRBV12-4 and TRBJ1-5; 7 nucleotides align to TRBD1. With V trimmed by 5 bases and J by 2 bases, 6 bases remained unmatched. This CDR3 has 15 amino acids. The CDR3 loop is CASSPGGMGNQPQHF. The CDR3 DNA sequence: TGTGCCAGCAGTCCAGGGGGTATGGGCAATCAGCCCCAGCATTTT.

This clonotype was recorded at least ten times. V and J are TRBV10-3 and TRBJ2-5; D possibly corresponds to TRBD2 (6 bases). Trimming left V 5 bases short and J 5 bases short, with 12 bases between. Germline V gene lookup returns CDR1 ENHRY and CDR2 SYGVKD. The CDR3 covers 13 residues. In DNA form, the CDR3 reads TGTGCCATCAGTACACGGAGGGACGAGACCCAGTACTTC. This sequence encodes CAISTRRDETQYF.

In this sample, this clonotype turned up many times. The chain carries TRBV7-2 and TRBJ2-3, with D perhaps matching TRBD1 (6 bases). The length of the CDR3 is 15 residues. Germline V lookup: CDR1 SGHTA, CDR2 FQGNSA. The germline V and J ends were trimmed by 5 bases and 0 bases, with 12 bases remaining between them. CDR3 nucleotide sequence: TGTGCCAGCAGCCCCGGACAGACAAGCACAGATACGCAGTATTTT. As protein: CASSPGQTSTDTQYF.

Concerning this clonotype: With a much larger clone just one base away, this may be a read error. The chain joins TRBV6-2 or TRBV6-3 to TRBJ2-5, with D uncertain. Germline V gene lookup returns CDR1 MNHEY and CDR2 SVGEGT. The CDR3 sequence is 14 residues long. Trimming left V 6 bases short and J 9 bases short, with 20 bases between. The CDR3 DNA follows: TGTGCCAGCAGATCCGGACCCGTTTTAGTTGCCCAGTACTTC. It encodes CASRSGPVLVAQYF.

This clonotype was seen many times. The chain recombines TRBV20-1 with TRBJ2-5, with unresolved D. Germline-derived CDR1 and CDR2 are DFQATT and SNEGSKA (reference sequence). The CDR3 contains 13 residues. Trimming left V 0 bases short and J 7 bases short, with 12 bases between. CDR3 DNA: TGCAGTGCTAGAGACGGCGGTCCGGGGACCCAGTACTTC. It is translated as CSARDGGPGTQYF.

This clonotype was counted many times. The chain has TRBV4-3 and TRBJ2-1, with D possibly being TRBD1 (6 bases). Germline CDR1 reads LGHNA; CDR2 reads YSLEER. CDR3 length: 15 residues. V shed 2 bases and J shed 6 bases, with 14 bases lying between them. The CDR3 DNA is TGCGCCAGCAGCCAAATGGGGATGGGGGCCAATGAGCAGTTCTTC. Residues: CASSQMGMGANEQFF.

This clonotype was detected many times. The chain carries TRBV7-2 and TRBJ2-7; D is unclear. Germline values: CDR1 SGHTA, CDR2 FQGNSA. The CDR3 consists of 14 residues. Deletions cut 2 bases from V and 6 bases from J, with 14 bases between. The CDR3 DNA is TGTGCCAGCAGCTTATCAGGACCCAAGGCCGAGCAGTACTTC. Its translation: CASSLSGPKAEQYF.

This clonotype has only a few counts. The V call is TRBV29-1, the J call TRBJ2-3; D unresolved. The CDR3 runs 14 residues. The germline CDR1 and CDR2 sequences are SQVTM and ANQGSEA. Trimming took 7 bases from V and 1 from J, leaving 15 bases between them. CDR3 in amino acids: CSAGWRGGTDTQYF. In nucleotides, the CDR3 is TGCAGCGCTGGCTGGAGAGGAGGCACAGATACGCAGTATTTT.

This clonotype was observed a handful of times. The gene calls are TRBV13 and TRBJ2-5; 11 positions match TRBD2. The CDR3 spans 15 residues. Germline CDR1 is PRHDT and CDR2 is FYEKMQ (reference sequence). The J segment lost 5 bases and the V segment lost 5 bases, leaving 7 bases of the junction unmatched. CDR3 coding DNA: TGTGCCAGCAGCCCCCGGGCTAGCGGGAGGGAGACCCAGTACTTC. It is translated as CASSPRASGRETQYF. Supplemented by reference TRBV13 and TRBJ2-5, the full variable domain reads AAGVIQSPRHLIKEKRETATLKCYPIPRHDTVYWYQQGPGQDPQFLISFYEKMQSDKGSIPDRFSAQQFSDYHSELNMSSLELGDSALYFCASSPRASGRETQYFGPGTRLLVL.

In its sample, this clonotype was seen a few times. The V and J genes are TRBV14 and TRBJ2-5, with D perhaps TRBD1 or TRBD2 (7 bases each). V was cut by 1 base and J by 4 bases, with 13 bases left in between. CDR1 and CDR2 (germline): SGHDN, FVKESK. The CDR3 has 15 amino acids. The CDR3: CASSQARGGSETQYF. The CDR3, as DNA: TGTGCCAGCAGCCAAGCCAGGGGGGGTTCAGAGACCCAGTACTTC.

Only a few counts were recorded for this clonotype. The chain employs TRBV7-2 and TRBJ2-3; no clear D gene. The V gene's germline CDR1 is SGHTA and CDR2 FQGNSA. Trimming took off 0 bases at V and 3 bases at J, with 10 bases between the two ends. This CDR3 comprises 15 residues. DNA of the CDR3: TGTGCCAGCAGCTTAGCCACAGCTTATACAGATACGCAGTATTTT. It translates to CASSLATAYTDTQYF.